One sample yielded the 15 T cell receptor beta chains listed below, sequenced in a study of blood T cells in healthy people across ages. PCR was performed a second time for about 6 to 12 cycles using a sample-barcoded 5' primer and a J-beta primer mix. Each CDR3 protein gets one entry after TCRdb re-called the 5' RACE reads with MiXCR. The sample shows some 900,000 distinct CDR3 sequences, 29% of them seen only once. Sequenced sample: blood. These receptors all stem from a woman older than 75 in good health.

In this sample, this clonotype turned up many times. The V gene is TRBV5-1, the J gene TRBJ1-2; no clear D gene. V was shortened by 5 bases and J by 8 bases, with 16 bases between the two germline ends. The germline CDR1 and CDR2 sequences are SGHRS and YFSETQ. The CDR3 is 13 residues long. CDR3 nucleotides: TGCGCCAGCAGAGCTGACACGGTCGAGGGCTACACCTTC. It is translated as CASRADTVEGYTF. The variable domain in full, completed from reference TRBV5-1 and TRBJ1-2, reads KAGVTQTPRYLIKTRGQQVTLSCSPISGHRSVSWYQQTPGQGLQFLFEYFSETQRNKGNFPGRFSGRQFSNSRSEMNVSTLELGDSALYLCASRADTVEGYTFGSGTRLTVV.

This clonotype was picked up many times. This chain joins TRBV12-3 or TRBV12-4 and TRBJ2-7, with D possibly TRBD2 on 7 matching bases. V lost 5 bases and J 5 bases, leaving 25 bases between the germline ends. The CDR3 is 17 residues long. As DNA, the CDR3 is TGTGCCAGCAGTCGGACTCTAGGGACACCGGGGGGCCACGAGCAGTACTTC. As protein: CASSRTLGTPGGHEQYF.

The gene calls are TRBV20-1 and TRBJ2-3, with 11 bases that match TRBD2. Germline assignment: CDR1 DFQATT and CDR2 SNEGSKA (reference sequence). Unmatched junction bases numbered 9, after V lost 5 bases and J lost 2 bases. This CDR3 is 16 amino acids long. The CDR3 DNA reads TGCAGTGCTCCCCGACTAGCGGGGACCGTCACAGATACGCAGTATTTT. This gives the protein CSAPRLAGTVTDTQYF.

This clonotype was seen many times. This rearrangement joins TRBV30 to TRBJ2-7; D perhaps matches TRBD1 (5 bases). This CDR3 region has 12 residues. V shed 0 bases and J shed 6 bases, with 9 bases lying between them. The germline CDR1 and CDR2 sequences are GTSNPN and SVGIG (reference sequence). The CDR3 nucleotides are TGTGCCTGGAGTGTACAGGATCGCGAGCAGTACTTC. Translating it yields CAWSVQDREQYF.

A remark on this clonotype: Sequence at one end of the junction differs from germline and may be a read error. V usage is TRBV12-3 or TRBV12-4 and J usage is TRBJ2-3, with D hard to call. The CDR3 runs 15 residues. For the CDR3, the DNA is TGTGCCAGCAGTTTCACGGACCTCAGCGCAGATGCGCAGTATTTT. Translation: CASSFTDLSADAQYF.

This clonotype showed up just a few times. The V call is TRBV7-6, the J call TRBJ1-2, with a tentative D call TRBD1 (5 bases). Trimming pared 1 base from V and 0 bases from J, leaving 15 bases between. Per the germline V gene, CDR1 is SGHVS and CDR2 is FNYEAQ. The CDR3 covers 17 residues. The CDR3 loop reads CASSLGSGSQSNYGYTF. The CDR3 coding sequence is TGTGCCAGCAGCTTAGGCTCAGGGTCCCAATCTAACTATGGCTACACCTTC.

This clonotype has a handful of counts. The chain joins TRBV20-1 to TRBJ2-4, with D possibly matching TRBD2 (6 bases). The V gene's germline CDR1 is DFQATT and CDR2 SNEGSKA (reference sequence). The CDR3 spans 15 residues. V was cut by 3 bases and J by 0 bases, with 12 bases left in between. Here the CDR3 reads CSASDGTLAKNIQYF. Here the CDR3 DNA reads TGCAGTGCTAGTGATGGGACTCTAGCCAAAAACATTCAGTACTTC.

This clonotype appeared a few times. The chain couples TRBV5-5 to TRBJ1-1, with 9 bases matching TRBD1. The CDR3 runs 16 residues. The trim removed 5 bases at V and 1 base at J, leaving 9 bases unmatched. From germline, CDR1 is SGHKS and CDR2 YYEKEE (reference sequence). The CDR3 DNA sequence: TGTGCCAGCAGTTCATATAAGACAGGGGGGAACACTGAAGCTTTCTTT. This translates into CASSSYKTGGNTEAFF.

This clonotype was seen more than once but under ten times. This sequence joins TRBV18 and TRBJ1-1, with D possibly being TRBD1 (6 bases). V shed 5 bases and J shed 5 bases, with 12 bases lying between them. The CDR3 is made up of 13 amino acids. Germline loops: CDR1 KGHSH, CDR2 LQKENI. In DNA, the CDR3 is TGTGCCAGCTCATCCACTAGGGGGACTGAAGCTTTCTTT. It is translated as CASSSTRGTEAFF.

V and J are TRBV1 and TRBJ1-2; the table's D call, TRBD1, has no DNA check behind it. TRBV1 is given as a pseudogene. CDR3 length: 14 amino acids. The CDR3 DNA reads TGCACCAGCACCCCACAGGGACCTAACTACGGCTACACCTTC. Protein sequence: CTSTPQGPNYGYTF.

In this sample, this clonotype turned up a few times. This chain joins TRBV7-2 and TRBJ2-4; TRBD1 might be the D (5 bases). Looked up from germline, CDR1 is SGHTA and CDR2 is FQGNSA. CDR3 length equals 13 residues. V was pared by 1 base and J by 13 bases, with 14 bases between. CDR3 region: CASSLGQKEAQYF. Here the CDR3 DNA reads TGTGCCAGCAGCTTAGGACAGAAAGAGGCCCAGTACTTC.

The chain recombines TRBV5-1 with TRBJ1-1; D perhaps matches TRBD1 (5 bases). With 3 bases removed from V and 1 base from J, the gap between germline ends came to 10 bases. The CDR3 totals 14 residues. CDR1 and CDR2 from the germline V gene are SGHRS and YFSETQ. CDR3 amino acids: CASSSGNRNTEAFF. The CDR3 coding sequence is TGCGCCAGCAGCTCAGGGAATAGGAACACTGAAGCTTTCTTT.

This chain links TRBV7-9 with TRBJ2-5; TRBD1 matches at 7 bases. V lost 4 bases, J lost 1 base, and 3 bases stayed unmatched. CDR1 is SEHNR, CDR2 FQNEAQ, per germline (reference sequence). The CDR3 extends over 14 amino acids. CDR3 coding DNA: TGTGCCAGCAGCTGCACAGGGGTCCAAGAGACCCAGTACTTC. It translates to CASSCTGVQETQYF.

About this clonotype: At one of its ends the junction is not consistent with the germline gene, which may arise from a read error. The chain couples TRBV28 to TRBJ2-6, with 9 nucleotides matching TRBD1. The CDR3 spans 16 residues. Germline V gene lookup returns CDR1 MDHEN and CDR2 SYDVKM. The CDR3 DNA follows: TGTGCCAGCAGTTCATCGGGGACAGGGAAAGTCAACGTCCCGACTTTC. This gives the protein CASSSSGTGKVNVPTF.

This rearrangement joins TRBV9 to TRBJ2-7, with D unresolved. The CDR3 is 15 residues long. Germline V gene sequence: CDR1 SGDLS, CDR2 YYNGEE. V was shortened by 2 bases and J by 0 bases, with 12 bases between the two germline ends. Here the CDR3 DNA reads TGTGCCAGCAGCGTCGGGCCAATAAGCTCCTACGAGCAGTACTTC. Residues: CASSVGPISSYEQYF.